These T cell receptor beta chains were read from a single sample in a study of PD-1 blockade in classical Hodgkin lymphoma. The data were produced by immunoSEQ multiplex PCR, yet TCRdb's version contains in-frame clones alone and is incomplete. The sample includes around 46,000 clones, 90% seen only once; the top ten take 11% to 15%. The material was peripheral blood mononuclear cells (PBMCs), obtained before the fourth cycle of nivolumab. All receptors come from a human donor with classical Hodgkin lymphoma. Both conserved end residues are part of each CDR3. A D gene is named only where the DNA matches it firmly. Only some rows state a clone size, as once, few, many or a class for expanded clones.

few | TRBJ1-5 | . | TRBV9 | TGTGCCAGCAGCGTAGATGCCAGGGGTGGCAATCAGCCCCAGCATTTT | CASSVDARGGNQPQHF
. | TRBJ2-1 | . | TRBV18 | TGTGCCAGCTCACCCCCTTCTAGAGGCCAGTTCTTC | CASSPPSRGQFF
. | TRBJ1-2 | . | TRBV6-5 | TGTGCCAGCAGTTACAAGCCCCCGAGGGGGAACTATGGCTACACCTTC | CASSYKPPRGNYGYTF
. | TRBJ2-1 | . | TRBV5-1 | TGCGCCAGCAGCTCTTCATGGGGTAATGAGCAGTTCTTC | CASSSSWGNEQFF
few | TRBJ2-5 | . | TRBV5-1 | TGCGCCAGCAGCGCCGGGTCCCAAGAGACCCAGTACTTC | CASSAGSQETQYF
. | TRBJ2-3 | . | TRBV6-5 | TGTGCCAGCAGTTATGGCGGGGCGGGAGATACGCAGTATTTT | CASSYGGAGDTQYF
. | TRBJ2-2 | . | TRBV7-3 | TGTGCCAGCAGCTTACCTAGCACCGGGGAGCTGTTTTTT | CASSLPSTGELFF
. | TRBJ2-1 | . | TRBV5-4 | TGTGCCAGCAGCTTGGCAATATTAGCGTACAATGAGCAGTTCTTC | CASSLAILAYNEQFF
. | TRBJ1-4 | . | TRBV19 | TGTGCCAGTAGTATTATTGGTCAGGTGATAACTAATGAAAAACTGTTTTTT | CASSIIGQVITNEKLFF
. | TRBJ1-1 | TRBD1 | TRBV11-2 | TGTGCCAGCAGCGTACAGGGGATGAACACTGAAGCTTTCTTT | CASSVQGMNTEAFF